This T cell receptor (beta chain) was sequenced in a study of response to subunit inactivated influenza vaccine. The CDR3 length is 15 residues. Germline CDR1 MGHRA, CDR2 YSYEKL. Unmatched junction bases numbered 1, after V lost 0 bases and J lost 3 bases. In TCRdb, the RT-PCR reads were re-called with MiXCR into one record per CDR3 protein. The table shows more than 150,000 distinct CDR3 sequences, with roughly a tenth occurring only once. Study-level results: A suggestion made by the authors is that each seasonal influenza vaccination recruits few new T cells.

This clonotype was observed at least ten times. Its antigen is not identified. This TCR derives from a man aged 50-75 years who received an inactivated influenza vaccine. The sample consisted of CD8+ T cells sorted from PBMCs, taken 23 to 25 months after vaccination. V is TRBV4-1 and J is TRBJ2-1, with 8 bases matching TRBD2. The CDR3 nucleotides read TGCGCCAGCAGCCAAGATGCGGGGGGCTACAATGAGCAGTTCTTC. This encodes CASSQDAGGYNEQFF.